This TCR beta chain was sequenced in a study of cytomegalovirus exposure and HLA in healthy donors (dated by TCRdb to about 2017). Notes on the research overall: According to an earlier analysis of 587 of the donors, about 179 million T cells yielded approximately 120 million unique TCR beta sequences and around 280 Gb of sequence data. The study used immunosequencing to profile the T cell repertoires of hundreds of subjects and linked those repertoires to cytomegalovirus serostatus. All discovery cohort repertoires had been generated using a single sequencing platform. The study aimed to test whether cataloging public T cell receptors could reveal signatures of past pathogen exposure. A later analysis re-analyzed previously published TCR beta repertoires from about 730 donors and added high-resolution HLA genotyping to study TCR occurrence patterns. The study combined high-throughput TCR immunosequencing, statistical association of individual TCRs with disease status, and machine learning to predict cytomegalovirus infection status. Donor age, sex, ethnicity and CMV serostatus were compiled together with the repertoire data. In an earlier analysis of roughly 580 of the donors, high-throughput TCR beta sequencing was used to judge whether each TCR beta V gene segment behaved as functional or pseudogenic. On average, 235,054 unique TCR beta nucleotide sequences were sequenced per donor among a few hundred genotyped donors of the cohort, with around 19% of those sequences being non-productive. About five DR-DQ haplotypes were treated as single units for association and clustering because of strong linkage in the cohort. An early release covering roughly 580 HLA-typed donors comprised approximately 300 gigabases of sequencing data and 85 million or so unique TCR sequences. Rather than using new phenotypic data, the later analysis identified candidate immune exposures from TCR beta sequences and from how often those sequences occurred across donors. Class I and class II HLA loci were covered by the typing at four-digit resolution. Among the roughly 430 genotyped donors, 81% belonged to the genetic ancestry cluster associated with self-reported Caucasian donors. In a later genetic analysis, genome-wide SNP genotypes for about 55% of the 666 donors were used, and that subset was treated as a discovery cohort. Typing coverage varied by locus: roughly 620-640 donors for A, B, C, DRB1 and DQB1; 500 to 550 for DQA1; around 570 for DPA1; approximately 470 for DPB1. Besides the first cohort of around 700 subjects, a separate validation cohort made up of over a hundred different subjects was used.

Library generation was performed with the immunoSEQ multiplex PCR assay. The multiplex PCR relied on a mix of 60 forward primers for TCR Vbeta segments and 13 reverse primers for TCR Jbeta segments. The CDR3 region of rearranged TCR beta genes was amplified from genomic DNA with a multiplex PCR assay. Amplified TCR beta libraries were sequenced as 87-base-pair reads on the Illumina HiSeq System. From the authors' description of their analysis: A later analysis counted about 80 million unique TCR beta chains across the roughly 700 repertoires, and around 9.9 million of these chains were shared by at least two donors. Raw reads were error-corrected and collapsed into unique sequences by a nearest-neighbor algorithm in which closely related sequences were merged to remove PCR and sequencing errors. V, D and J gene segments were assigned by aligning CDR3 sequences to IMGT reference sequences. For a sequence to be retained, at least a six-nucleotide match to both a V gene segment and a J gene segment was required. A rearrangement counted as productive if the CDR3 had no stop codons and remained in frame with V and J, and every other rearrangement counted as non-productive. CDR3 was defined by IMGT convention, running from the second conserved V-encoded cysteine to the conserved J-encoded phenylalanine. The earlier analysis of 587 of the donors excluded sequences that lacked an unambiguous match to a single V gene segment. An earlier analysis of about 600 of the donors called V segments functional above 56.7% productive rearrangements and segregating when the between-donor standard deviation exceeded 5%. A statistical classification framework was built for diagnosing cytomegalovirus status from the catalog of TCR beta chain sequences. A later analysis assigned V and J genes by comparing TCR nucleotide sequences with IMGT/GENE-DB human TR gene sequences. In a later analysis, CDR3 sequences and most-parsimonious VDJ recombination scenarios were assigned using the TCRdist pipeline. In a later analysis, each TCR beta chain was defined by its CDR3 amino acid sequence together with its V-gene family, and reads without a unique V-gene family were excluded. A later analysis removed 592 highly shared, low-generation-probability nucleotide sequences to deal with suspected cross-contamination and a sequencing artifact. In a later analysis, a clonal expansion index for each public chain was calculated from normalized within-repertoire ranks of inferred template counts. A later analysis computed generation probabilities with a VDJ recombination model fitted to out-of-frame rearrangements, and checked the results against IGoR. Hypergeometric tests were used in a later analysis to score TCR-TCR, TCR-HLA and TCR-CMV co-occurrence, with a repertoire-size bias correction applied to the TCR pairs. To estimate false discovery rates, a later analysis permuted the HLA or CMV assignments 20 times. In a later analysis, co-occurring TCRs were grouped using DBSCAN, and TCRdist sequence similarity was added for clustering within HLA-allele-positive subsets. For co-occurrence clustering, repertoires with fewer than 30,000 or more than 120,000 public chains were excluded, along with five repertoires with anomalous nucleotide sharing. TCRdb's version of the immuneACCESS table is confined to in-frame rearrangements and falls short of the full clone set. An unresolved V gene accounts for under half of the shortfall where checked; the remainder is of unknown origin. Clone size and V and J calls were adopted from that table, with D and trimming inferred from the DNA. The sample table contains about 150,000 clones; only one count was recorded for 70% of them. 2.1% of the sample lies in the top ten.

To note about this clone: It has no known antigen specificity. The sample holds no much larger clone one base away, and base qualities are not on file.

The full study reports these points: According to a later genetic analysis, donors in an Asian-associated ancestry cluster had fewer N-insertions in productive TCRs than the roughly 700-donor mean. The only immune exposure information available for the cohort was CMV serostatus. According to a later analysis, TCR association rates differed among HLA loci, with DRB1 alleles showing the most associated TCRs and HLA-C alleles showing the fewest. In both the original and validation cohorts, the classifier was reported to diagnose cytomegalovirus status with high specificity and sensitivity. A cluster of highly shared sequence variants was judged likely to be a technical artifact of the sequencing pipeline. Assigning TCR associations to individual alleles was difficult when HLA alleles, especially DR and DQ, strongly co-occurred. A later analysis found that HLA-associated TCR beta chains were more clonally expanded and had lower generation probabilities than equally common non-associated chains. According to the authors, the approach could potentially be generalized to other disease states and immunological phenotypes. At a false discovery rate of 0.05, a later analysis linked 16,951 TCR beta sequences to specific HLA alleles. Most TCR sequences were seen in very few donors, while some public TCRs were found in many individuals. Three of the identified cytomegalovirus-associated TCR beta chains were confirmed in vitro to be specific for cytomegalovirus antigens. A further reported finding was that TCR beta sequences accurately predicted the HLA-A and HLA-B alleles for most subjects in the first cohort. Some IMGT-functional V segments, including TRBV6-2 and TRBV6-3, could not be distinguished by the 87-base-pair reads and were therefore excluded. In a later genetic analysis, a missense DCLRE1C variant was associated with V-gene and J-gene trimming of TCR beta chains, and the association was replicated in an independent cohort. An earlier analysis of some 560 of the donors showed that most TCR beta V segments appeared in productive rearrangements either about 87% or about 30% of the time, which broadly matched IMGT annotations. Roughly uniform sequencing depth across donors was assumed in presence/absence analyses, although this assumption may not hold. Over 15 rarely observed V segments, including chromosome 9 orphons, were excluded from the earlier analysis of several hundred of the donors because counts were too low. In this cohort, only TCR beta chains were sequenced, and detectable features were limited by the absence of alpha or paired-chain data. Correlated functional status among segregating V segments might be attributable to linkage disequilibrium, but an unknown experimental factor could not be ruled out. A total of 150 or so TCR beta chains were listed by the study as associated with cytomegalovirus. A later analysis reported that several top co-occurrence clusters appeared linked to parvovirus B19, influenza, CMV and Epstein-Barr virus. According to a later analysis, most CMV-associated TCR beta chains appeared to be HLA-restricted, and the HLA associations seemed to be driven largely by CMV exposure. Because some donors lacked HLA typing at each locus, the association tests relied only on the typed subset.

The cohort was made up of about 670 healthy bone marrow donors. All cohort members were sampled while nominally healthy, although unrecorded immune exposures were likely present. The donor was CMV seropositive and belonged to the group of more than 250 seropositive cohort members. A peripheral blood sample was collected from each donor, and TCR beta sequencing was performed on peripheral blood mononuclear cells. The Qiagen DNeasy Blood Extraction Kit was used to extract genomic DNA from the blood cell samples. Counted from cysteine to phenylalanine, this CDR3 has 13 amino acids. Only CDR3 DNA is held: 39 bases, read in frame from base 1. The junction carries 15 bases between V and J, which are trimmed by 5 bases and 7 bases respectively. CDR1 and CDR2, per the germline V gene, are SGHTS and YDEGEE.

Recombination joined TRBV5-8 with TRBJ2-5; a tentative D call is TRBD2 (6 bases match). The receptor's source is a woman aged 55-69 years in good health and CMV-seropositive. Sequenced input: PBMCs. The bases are TGTGCCAGCAGGTGGGGGGTGGAATCGACCCAGTACTTC. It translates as CASRWGVESTQYF.